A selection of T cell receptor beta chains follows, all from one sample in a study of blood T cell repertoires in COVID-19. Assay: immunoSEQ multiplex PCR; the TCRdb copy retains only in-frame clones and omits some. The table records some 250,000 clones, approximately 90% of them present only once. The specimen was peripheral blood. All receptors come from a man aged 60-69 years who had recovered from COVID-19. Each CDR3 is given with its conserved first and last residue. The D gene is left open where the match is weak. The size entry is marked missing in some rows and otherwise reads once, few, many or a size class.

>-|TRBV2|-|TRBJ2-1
TGTGCCAGCAGTGAGACAGCTCTCTACAATGAGCAGTTCTTC
CASSETALYNEQFF
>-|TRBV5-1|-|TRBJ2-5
TGCGCCAGCAGCTTGAGGCTGCGGGAGACCCAGTACTTC
CASSLRLRETQYF
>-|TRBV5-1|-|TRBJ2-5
TGCGCCAGCAGCTTGGAAGGTTTGGGCCACACCTTCCAAGAGACCCAGTACTTC
CASSLEGLGHTFQETQYF
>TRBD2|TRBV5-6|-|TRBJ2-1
TGTGCCAGCAAAATTGTGGCGGGGGTAAGGTCCTACAATGAGCAGTTCTTC
CASKIVAGVRSYNEQFF
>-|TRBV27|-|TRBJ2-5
TGTGCCAGCAGTGGACTTGGGACTTCACGTGGGGAGACCCAGTACTTC
CASSGLGTSRGETQYF
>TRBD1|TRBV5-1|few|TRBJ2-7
TGCGCCAGCAGCTTGGGACAGGGAAGGAGCGAGCAGTACTTC
CASSLGQGRSEQYF
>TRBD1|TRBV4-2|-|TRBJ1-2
TGTGCCAGCAGCCAAGATCCCCCGGGGACAGGGGGGGAATATGGCTATGGCTACACCTTC
CASSQDPPGTGGEYGYGYTF
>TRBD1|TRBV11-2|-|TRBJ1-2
TGTGCCAGCAGCAGTACCCGGGACAGAAACTATGGCTACACCTTC
CASSSTRDRNYGYTF
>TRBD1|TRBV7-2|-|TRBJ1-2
TGTGCCAGCAGCCCCCCCGGACAGGGGCCTGGCTACACCTTC
CASSPPGQGPGYTF
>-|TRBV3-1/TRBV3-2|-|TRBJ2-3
TGTGCCAGCAGCCCCGTTACAGGGCTTACGCAGTATTTT
CASSPVTGLTQYF
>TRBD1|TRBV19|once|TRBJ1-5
TGTGCCAGTAGTTTCCGGGACAGGATGCAGCCCCAGCATTTT
CASSFRDRMQPQHF
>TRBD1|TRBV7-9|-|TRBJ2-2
TGTGCCAGCAGCTTCACAGGGGGTACCGGGGAGCTGTTTTTT
CASSFTGGTGELFF
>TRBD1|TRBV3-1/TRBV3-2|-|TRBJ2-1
TGTGCCAGCAGCCAAGAGACAGGGTGGAGCAATGAGCAGTTCTTC
CASSQETGWSNEQFF
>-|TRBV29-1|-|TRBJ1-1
TGCAGCGTTGATCTGTATGGTGAGGGGGTGTTAAAGAACACTGAAGCTTTCTTT
CSVDLYGEGVLKNTEAFF
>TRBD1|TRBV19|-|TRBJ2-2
TGTGCCAGCCGAGCCGTGACAGGGGTTCCCGGGGAGCTGTTTTTT
CASRAVTGVPGELFF
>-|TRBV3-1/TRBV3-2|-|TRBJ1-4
TGTGCCAGCAGCCAAGGCGGCGTTAATGAAAAACTGTTTTTT
CASSQGGVNEKLFF
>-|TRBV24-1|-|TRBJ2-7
TGTGCCACCAGTGATACCCGTACAGGGTTCGAGCAGTACTTC
CATSDTRTGFEQYF
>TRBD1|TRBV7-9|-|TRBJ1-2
TGTGCCAGCAGCTTGGGGACAGTCAACTATGGCTACACCTTC
CASSLGTVNYGYTF
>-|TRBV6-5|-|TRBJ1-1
TGTGCCAGCAGTCTCGACAGGTTTAAAGCTTTCTTT
CASSLDRFKAFF
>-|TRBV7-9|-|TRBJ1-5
TGTGCCAGCAGCTCGTATGACGGGAACAATCAGCCCCAGCATTTT
CASSSYDGNNQPQHF
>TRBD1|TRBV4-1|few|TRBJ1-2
TGCGCCAGCACCGGAATTGACAGGGGCAACTATGGCTACACCTTC
CASTGIDRGNYGYTF
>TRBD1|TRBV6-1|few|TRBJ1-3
TGTGCCAGCAGTGAAGCGACAGGGGCTGGAAACACCATATATTTT
CASSEATGAGNTIYF
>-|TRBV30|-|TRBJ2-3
TGTGCCTGGACGGCGGGGGCCTCGACGACAGATACGCAGTATTTT
CAWTAGASTTDTQYF
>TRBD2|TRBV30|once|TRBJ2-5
TGTGCCTGGCGGCGGGGCGGGGGAGGCGAGACCCAGTACTTC
CAWRRGGGGETQYF
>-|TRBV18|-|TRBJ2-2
TGTGCCAGCTCACCACCTTGGAGAGGGACTCTCGGGGAGCTGTTTTTT
CASSPPWRGTLGELFF
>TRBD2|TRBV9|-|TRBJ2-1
TGTGCCAGCAGCCTTCGGGGGGTTGATGAGCAGTTCTTC
CASSLRGVDEQFF
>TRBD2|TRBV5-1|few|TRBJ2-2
TGCGCCAGCAGCTTGGATCCGCGGGGGGGCACCGGGGAGCTGTTTTTT
CASSLDPRGGTGELFF
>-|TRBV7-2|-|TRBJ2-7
TGTGCCAGCAGCTTAGACAGTTTCTACGAGCAGTACTTC
CASSLDSFYEQYF
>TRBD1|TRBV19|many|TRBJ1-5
TGTGCCAGTAAGGACAGGGGGCATCAGCCCCAGCATTTT
CASKDRGHQPQHF
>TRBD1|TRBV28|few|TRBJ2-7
TGTGCCAGCAGAAAAACAGGGGGATACGAGCAGTACTTC
CASRKTGGYEQYF
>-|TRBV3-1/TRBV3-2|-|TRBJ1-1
TGTGCCAGCGCTGATACGGAGACCCTGGTAGCTTTCTTT
CASADTETLVAFF
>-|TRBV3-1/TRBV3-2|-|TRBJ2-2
TGTGCCAGCAGCCAAAACGGGGCGGGGCGACTTTCCGGGGAGCTGTTTTTT
CASSQNGAGRLSGELFF
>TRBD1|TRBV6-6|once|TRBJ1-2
TGTGCCATCTCCAGGGGGGCATCCAACTATGGCTACACCTTC
CAISRGASNYGYTF
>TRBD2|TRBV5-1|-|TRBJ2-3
TGCGCCAGCAGCCTACCGACTAGCGGGGGAGTCACAGATACGCAGTATTTT
CASSLPTSGGVTDTQYF
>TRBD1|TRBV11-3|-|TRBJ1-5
TGTGCCAGCAGCCCACCGGGACGTTCGTGGACAGGGGGGCAATCAGCCCAGCATTTT
CASSPPGRSWTGGQSAQHF
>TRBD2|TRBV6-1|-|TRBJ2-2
TGTGCCAGCAGTGAAGAGCGGTATAGCGGGGGACTATACACCGGGGAGCTGTTTTTT
CASSEERYSGGLYTGELFF
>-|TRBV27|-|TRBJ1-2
TGTGCCAGCACCACAGGGTTGGCGGGAGCTGGTCCTCTGCCACTATATGGCTACACCTTC
CASTTGLAGAGPLPLYGYTF
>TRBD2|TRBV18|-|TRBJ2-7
TGTGCCAGCTCACTAGCGGGACTAGCGGGGGTCAGAGCCTACGAGCAGTACTTC
CASSLAGLAGVRAYEQYF
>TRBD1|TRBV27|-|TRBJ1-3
TGTGCCAGCAGCGGGACAGCCTCTGGAAACACCATATATTTT
CASSGTASGNTIYF
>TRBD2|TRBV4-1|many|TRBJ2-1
TGCGCCAGCAGCCACCCCACCCGAGCGGGGGGGCGCTACAATGAGCAGTTCTTC
CASSHPTRAGGRYNEQFF
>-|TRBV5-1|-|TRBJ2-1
TGCGCCAGCAGCTATTTGCAGGGGAGCGTCAGTGAGCAGTTCTTC
CASSYLQGSVSEQFF
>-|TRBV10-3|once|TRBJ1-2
TGTGCCATCGCATCCCATCCTCCGGGACATGTCTATGGCTACACCTTC
CAIASHPPGHVYGYTF
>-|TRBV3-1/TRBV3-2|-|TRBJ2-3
TGTGCCAGCTTTGGGGGGGGCCGCACAGATACGCAGTATTTT
CASFGGGRTDTQYF
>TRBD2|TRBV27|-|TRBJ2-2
TGTGCCAGCAGTTTATCCCTGGGACTAGCGGCGAACACCGGGGAGCTGTTTTTT
CASSLSLGLAANTGELFF
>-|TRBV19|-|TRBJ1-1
TGTGCCAGTAGATTTAGGGGAGGGAACACTGAAGCTTTCTTT
CASRFRGGNTEAFF